The clone carrying this TCR beta chain has more than one count but fewer than ten. Its antigen remains unidentified. The assay was immunoSEQ multiplex PCR, and TCRdb's table has in-frame clones only and misses some. The sample contains approximately 61,000 clones, about four fifths of which appear only once. The V end was cut by 4 bases, the J end by 7 bases, with 14 bases between. The CDR3 consists of 13 residues. CDR1 SQVTM and CDR2 ANQGSEA come from the germline V gene. The data were obtained in a study of T cell responses to AZD1222 COVID-19 vaccine. General study results and limits: Vaccination with two AZD1222 doses was followed by a rise in Spike-specific TCR breadth and depth. Donors skewed white British and female; clonal diversity was possibly underestimated.

Whether given at about 4 or about 12 weeks, second doses were pooled. The TCR was taken from an adult who received the AZD1222 COVID-19 vaccine. The rearrangement links TRBV29-1 to TRBJ1-5; D is unclear. Source: peripheral blood, taken 28 days after the second AZD1222 dose. CDR3: CSVAPLSGQPQHF. DNA of the CDR3: TGCAGCGTTGCGCCGCTCTCAGGCCAGCCCCAGCATTTT.